These T cell receptor beta chains were read from a single sample in a study of Ad26.COV2.S vaccination and SARS-CoV-2 variants. Using immunoSEQ multiplex PCR, the repertoire was profiled, and TCRdb retains in-frame clones only, with some absent. The sample contains a few hundred thousand clones, 92% of which appear only once. Specimen: peripheral blood, collected in a trial of Ad26.COV2.S vaccine versus placebo. Receptor source: a person aged 18-60 years who received the Ad26.COV2.S COVID-19 vaccine or a placebo. Both conserved end residues are part of each CDR3. D genes are given only for firm matches. Where a row states a size, it is once, few, many or the class of an expanded clone; other rows omit it.

size: .
J: TRBJ2-3
V: TRBV11-2
D: .
DNA: TGTGCCAGCAGCCTTGAAAGCACAGATACGCAGTATTTT
CDR3: CASSLESTDTQYF

size: .
J: TRBJ2-1
V: TRBV5-5
D: TRBD1
DNA: TGTGCCAGCAGCTTCCGGGACAGGGCCCACAATGAGCAGTTCTTC
CDR3: CASSFRDRAHNEQFF

size: .
J: TRBJ2-1
V: TRBV4-3
D: .
DNA: TGCGCCAGCAGCCAAGTCGCTTTGGGGGCCTCCTACTCCTACAATGAGCAGTTCTTC
CDR3: CASSQVALGASYSYNEQFF

size: once
J: TRBJ2-7
V: TRBV2
D: TRBD1
DNA: TGTGCCAGCGGTCGACAGGGGGGTATCTCCGAGCAGTACTTC
CDR3: CASGRQGGISEQYF

size: .
J: TRBJ2-1
V: TRBV2
D: .
DNA: TGTGCCAGCATCCAGGGCCCGGACAATGAGCAGTTCTTC
CDR3: CASIQGPDNEQFF

size: .
J: TRBJ1-2
V: TRBV6-5
D: .
DNA: TGTGCCAGCAGTCGCTCCAGGGTCGACTATGGCTACACCTTC
CDR3: CASSRSRVDYGYTF

size: .
J: TRBJ1-6
V: TRBV7-9
D: .
DNA: TGTGCCAGCAGCTTAGAAGACCGGACTGCTTCCCTCCACTTT
CDR3: CASSLEDRTASLHF

size: .
J: TRBJ2-2
V: TRBV28
D: .
DNA: TGTGCCAGCAGGGACGCGAACACCGGGGAGCTGTTTTTT
CDR3: CASRDANTGELFF

size: .
J: TRBJ2-7
V: TRBV30
D: TRBD1
DNA: TGTGCCTGGAGTGACGGCCCGGGACAGGCCGACTCGTACGAGCAGTACTTC
CDR3: CAWSDGPGQADSYEQYF

size: .
J: TRBJ1-2
V: TRBV6-2/TRBV6-3
D: .
DNA: TGTGCCAGCAGTTACTCGGCAGGGAAGGGCTATGGCTACACCTTC
CDR3: CASSYSAGKGYGYTF

size: .
J: TRBJ2-5
V: TRBV27
D: TRBD1
DNA: TGTGCCAGCACCCCGATCGACAGGGTGGGTCAAGAGACCCAGTACTTC
CDR3: CASTPIDRVGQETQYF

size: .
J: TRBJ2-7
V: TRBV14
D: TRBD1
DNA: TGTGCCAGCAGCCACTCCCCATTGCCCGGGACAGGGTACTACGAGCAGTACTTC
CDR3: CASSHSPLPGTGYYEQYF

size: .
J: TRBJ1-6
V: TRBV6-1
D: .
DNA: TGTGCCAGCAGTGAACAGAGCTCCTATAATTCACCCCTCCACTTT
CDR3: CASSEQSSYNSPLHF

size: .
J: TRBJ2-5
V: TRBV6-2/TRBV6-3
D: .
DNA: TGTGCCAGCAGTTACTCGTCTCCGGTCCTAGGGGAAGAGACCCAGTACTTC
CDR3: CASSYSSPVLGEETQYF

size: .
J: TRBJ1-2
V: TRBV30
D: .
DNA: TGTGCCTGGAGTGTACCCCCCTCTTACCTGGGTGGCTACACCTTC
CDR3: CAWSVPPSYLGGYTF

size: .
J: TRBJ2-3
V: TRBV7-2
D: .
DNA: TGTGCCAGCAGCCTCGGGAGCCTTCCCACAGATACGCAGTATTTT
CDR3: CASSLGSLPTDTQYF

size: .
J: TRBJ2-3
V: TRBV5-4
D: TRBD2
DNA: TGTGCCAGCACCCCAGGACTAGCGGGGGGGGGCACAGATACGCAGTATTTT
CDR3: CASTPGLAGGGTDTQYF

size: .
J: TRBJ2-6
V: TRBV30
D: .
DNA: TGTGCCTGGAGTGTCCTGGGGGCTGGGGCCAACGTCCTGACTTTC
CDR3: CAWSVLGAGANVLTF

size: .
J: TRBJ1-2
V: TRBV5-1
D: .
DNA: TGCGCCAGCACCCAGAGGGGAGTGGAAGGCTACACCTTC
CDR3: CASTQRGVEGYTF

size: .
J: TRBJ1-2
V: TRBV28
D: .
DNA: TGTGCCAGCAGTCAGGGTGACAACTATGGCTACACCTTC
CDR3: CASSQGDNYGYTF

size: .
J: TRBJ2-7
V: TRBV4-1
D: .
DNA: TGCGCCAGCAGCGCCGTGGGTGAACCCTACGAGCAGTACTTC
CDR3: CASSAVGEPYEQYF

size: .
J: TRBJ1-1
V: TRBV5-6
D: .
DNA: TGTGCCAGCAGCTTGGCCGGAGGGGCTGATCGAAGCACTGAAGCTTTCTTT
CDR3: CASSLAGGADRSTEAFF

size: few
J: TRBJ2-5
V: TRBV12-5
D: .
DNA: TGTGCTAGTGGTGCCAGGGCGAAAGAGACCCAGTACTTC
CDR3: CASGARAKETQYF

size: .
J: TRBJ2-3
V: TRBV6-6
D: .
DNA: TGTGCCAGCAGCCGCCCCGCGACGCTCACAGATACGCAGTATTTT
CDR3: CASSRPATLTDTQYF

size: .
J: TRBJ1-2
V: TRBV23-1
D: .
DNA: TGCGCCAGCCCGCCCCCCCCTTGGGGGTATGGCTACACCTTC
CDR3: CASPPPPWGYGYTF

size: .
J: TRBJ1-2
V: TRBV7-9
D: .
DNA: TGTGCCAGCAGCTTAGTAATGGACCTCCTATACTATGGCTACACCTTC
CDR3: CASSLVMDLLYYGYTF

size: .
J: TRBJ1-1
V: TRBV24-1
D: .
DNA: TGTGCCACCAGAAGGACAGCGAACACTGAAGCTTTCTTT
CDR3: CATRRTANTEAFF